The present entry profiles one T cell receptor beta chain with its context. Its antigen is as yet unknown. The entry originates in a study of T cell responses to AZD1222 COVID-19 vaccine. On the study more broadly: It was second doses at about 4 or about 12 weeks that were pooled. Whole-study findings and limits: There were repertoire samples only from the period after the peak T cell response.

Method: immunoSEQ multiplex PCR; TCRdb's copy keeps in-frame clones and lacks some. The sample lists some 100,000 clones, roughly 93% occurring once. Germline CDR1 reads ENHRY; CDR2 reads SYGVKD. Trimming removed 1 base from V and 10 bases from J, with 5 bases in between. This CDR3 region has 11 residues. This TCR derives from an adult in good health. The sample here was peripheral blood, taken on day 0 of AZD1222 vaccination. This chain joins TRBV10-3 and TRBJ2-1; no clear D gene. CDR3 protein: CAISELSEQFF. The DNA of the CDR3 is TGTGCCATCAGTGAGTTGAGCGAGCAGTTCTTC.